This note documents a single TCR beta chain sequence. Germline V gives CDR1 SGHNT, CDR2 YYREEE (reference sequence). Trimming left V 1 base short and J 5 bases short, with 13 bases between. This CDR3 contains 15 residues. The sample belongs to a study of T cell repertoires in cytomegalovirus infection. MiXCR, applied by TCRdb to the reads, yields one record per CDR3 protein. Here the sample spans roughly 230,000 distinct CDR3 sequences, roughly 22% being singletons. The receptor's source is a human donor in good health (CMV status not recorded). Some clones in this sample may be carry-over from other donors' samples. The chain employs TRBV5-4 and TRBJ2-1, with D perhaps TRBD1 (5 bases). Sequencing was carried out using CD8+ T cells from PBMCs. The CDR3 region is CASSLLGEINNEQFF. CDR3 bases: TGTGCCAGCAGCTTGTTAGGGGAAATAAACAATGAGCAGTTCTTC. The entire variable domain, with the rest obtained from reference TRBV5-4 and TRBJ2-1, is as follows: ETGVTQSPTHLIKTRGQQVTLRCSSQSGHNTVSWYQQALGQGPQFIFQYYREEENGRGNFPPRFSGLQFPNYSSELNVNALELDDSALYLCASSLLGEINNEQFFGPGTRLTVL.